Below, one TCR beta chain is given with its context. Its antigen is currently unknown. It was via CD45RO/CCR7/CD25/CD127/CD95/CD27 that CD4+ naive, central memory, regulatory and stem cell-like memory cells were sorted. Since all of the isolated RNA was reverse transcribed, expressed TCRB transcripts were what got sequenced. Produced via immunoSEQ multiplex PCR; TCRdb's table is partial and in-frame only. The sample has around 250,000 clones, approximately 15% seen once. The entry originates in a study of beta chain features in type 1 diabetes. Findings of the study overall: A moderate, significant TCRB CDR3 shortening appeared in type 1 diabetes across four CD4+ subsets.

The CDR3 is 11 amino acids. Germline V lookup: CDR1 ENHRY, CDR2 SYGVKD. V lost 7 bases and J 4 bases, leaving 6 bases between the germline ends. Sequencing was done on a sample of naive CD4+ T cells from blood. The rearrangement joins TRBV10-3 to TRBJ2-3, with D hard to call. The source is a man aged 25 to 40 with type 1 diabetes. The CDR3 DNA follows: TGTGCCATCATAGTCCCAGATACGCAGTATTTT. Translated: CAIIVPDTQYF.